The 9 T cell receptor beta chains presented below share a single source sample, sequenced in a study of Graves' ophthalmopathy and Graves' hyperthyroidism. RNA served as the template for amplifying TCR beta CDR3 regions. First-round RT-PCR relied on HTBI primers, and a second-round multiplex PCR came next. TCRdb reprocessed the multiplex PCR reads via MiXCR and lists one record per CDR3 protein. Here the sample spans about 590,000 distinct CDR3 sequences, 35% to 45% being singletons. The specimen sequenced was peripheral blood or thyroid tissue (not recorded which). All receptors come from an adult man with Graves' hyperthyroidism.

In this sample, this clonotype turned up a few times. The CDR3 does not close with the conserved phenylalanine or tryptophan, likely indicating a read error. The chain combines TRBV12-3 or TRBV12-4 with TRBJ2-5; 9 bases fit TRBD2. The trim removed 3 bases at V and 5 bases at J, leaving 4 bases unmatched. The CDR3 has 14 amino acids. The CDR3 reads CASSLLAGRETQYL. CDR3 coding DNA: TGTGCCAGCAGTTTGCTAGCGGGACGGGAGACCCAGTACCTC.

This clonotype was recorded a few times. This rearrangement joins TRBV5-1 to TRBJ2-2, with 12 bases aligning to TRBD2. CDR1 is SGHRS and CDR2 is YFSETQ in the germline V gene. After removal of 7 bases from V and 4 bases from J, the junction contained 8 bases not matched to a gene. This CDR3 has 16 amino acids. This CDR3 is CASQRGLAGLTGELFF. The CDR3 nucleotides are TGCGCCAGCCAACGGGGACTAGCGGGTCTCACCGGGGAGCTGTTTTTT.

This clonotype has a handful of counts. Compared with germline, one end of the junction differs, possibly owing to a read error. The gene calls are TRBV2 and TRBJ2-7; tentatively, D is TRBD2 (5 bases). The germline V gene has CDR1 SNHLY and CDR2 FYNNEI. This CDR3 has 20 amino acids. The CDR3 sequence is CAGSPDPHAPGIAISYEQYF. CDR3 in DNA: TGTGCCGGCAGCCCGGACCCGCATGCCCCGGGGATAGCGATTTCCTACGAGCAGTACTTC.

Only a few counts were recorded for this clonotype. This sequence joins TRBV28 and TRBJ2-7; TRBD2 aligns across 9 bases. V lost 3 bases and J lost 5; bases outside the gene matches: 5. Germline lookup yields CDR1 MDHEN and CDR2 SYDVKM. CDR3 length: 14 amino acids. The CDR3 DNA follows: TGTGCCAGCAGTTTGGGCGGGGGGGCCAACGAGCAGTACTTC. Residues: CASSLGGGANEQYF.

The gene calls are TRBV29-1 and TRBJ1-1, with D hard to call. From germline, CDR1 is SQVTM and CDR2 ANQGSEA. The CDR3 length is 14 residues. V lost 6 bases to trimming and J lost 4 bases, with 18 bases between them. The CDR3 bases are TGCAGCGTAGAAAGGACGTACCTCGGCACTGAAGCTTTCTTT. Translating it yields CSVERTYLGTEAFF.

This clonotype occurred many times. The chain couples TRBV5-1 to TRBJ1-1, with a tentative D call TRBD1 (5 bases). This CDR3 comprises 18 residues. Germline V lookup: CDR1 SGHRS, CDR2 YFSETQ. V shed 0 bases and J shed 0 bases, with 18 bases lying between them. This CDR3 is CASSLGAGHSPMNTEAFF. The CDR3 DNA follows: TGCGCCAGCAGCTTGGGTGCAGGGCACTCCCCCATGAACACTGAAGCTTTCTTT. Filled out from reference TRBV5-1 and TRBJ1-1, the complete variable domain reads KAGVTQTPRYLIKTRGQQVTLSCSPISGHRSVSWYQQTPGQGLQFLFEYFSETQRNKGNFPGRFSGRQFSNSRSEMNVSTLELGDSALYLCASSLGAGHSPMNTEAFFGQGTRLTVV.

About this clonotype: Being one base from a much bigger clone, this may be a read error. The rearrangement joins TRBV7-2 to TRBJ2-5, with unresolved D. Germline V gene lookup returns CDR1 SGHTA and CDR2 FQGNSA. Trimming removed 4 bases from V and 5 bases from J, with 14 bases in between. The CDR3 is made up of 14 amino acids. CDR3 nucleotides: TGTGCCAGCAGCTCCTATAGAGTTCATGAGACCCAGTACTTC. This codes for CASSSYRVHETQYF.

This clonotype was recorded many times. This rearrangement joins TRBV10-3 to TRBJ2-7, with a possible D match to TRBD2 (5 bases). V lost 10 bases and J 0 bases, leaving 16 bases between the germline ends. CDR1 and CDR2 (germline): ENHRY, SYGVKD. The CDR3 is 14 amino acids. In DNA, the CDR3 is TGTGCCACCCTACTTGGTGGGAGCTCCTACGAGCAGTACTTC. Its translation: CATLLGGSSYEQYF.

In this sample, this clonotype turned up once. The V gene is TRBV7-9, the J gene TRBJ2-7, with TRBD2 matching 10 bases. The DNA end is a closer match to TRBJ2-1, so the J assignment may be wrong. CDR3 length: 15 residues. Germline CDR1 and CDR2: SEHNR and FQNEAQ (reference sequence). The DNA of the CDR3 is TGTGCCAGCAGTCCAGCGGGAGGGGGGAACAATGAGCAGTTCTTC. This encodes CASSPAGGGNNEQFF.